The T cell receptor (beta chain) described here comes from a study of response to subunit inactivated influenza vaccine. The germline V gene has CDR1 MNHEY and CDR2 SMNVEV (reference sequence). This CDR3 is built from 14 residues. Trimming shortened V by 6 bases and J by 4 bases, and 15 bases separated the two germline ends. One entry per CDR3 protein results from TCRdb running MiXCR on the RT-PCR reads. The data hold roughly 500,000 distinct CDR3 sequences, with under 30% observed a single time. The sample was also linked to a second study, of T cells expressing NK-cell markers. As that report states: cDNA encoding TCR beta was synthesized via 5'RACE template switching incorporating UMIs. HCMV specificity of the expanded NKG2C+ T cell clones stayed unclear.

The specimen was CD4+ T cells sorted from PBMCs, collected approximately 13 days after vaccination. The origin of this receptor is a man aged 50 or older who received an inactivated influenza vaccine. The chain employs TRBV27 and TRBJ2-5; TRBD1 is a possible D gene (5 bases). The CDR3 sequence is CASSDSWGRETQYF. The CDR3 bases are TGTGCCAGCAGCGATTCTTGGGGCCGAGAGACCCAGTACTTC.